The clone carrying this TCR beta chain was recorded at least ten times. Its antigen remains unidentified. Via MiXCR, TCRdb re-called the reads, giving one row per CDR3 protein. The sample consists of 300,000 to 400,000 distinct CDR3 sequences, 25% of them appearing once. This entry is derived from a study of T cell repertoires in cytomegalovirus infection. Study conclusions and caveats: The study found HLA-C-restricted CMV-specific TCR beta clonotypes dominating the ex vivo response.

Per germline, CDR1 SGHVS and CDR2 FNYEAQ. The CDR3 runs 13 residues. The V end was cut by 1 base, the J end by 8 bases, with 8 bases between. The source is a human donor in good health (CMV status not recorded). Some clones in this sample may be carry-over from other donors' samples. The material sequenced was cultured PBMCs, taken from culture after CMV antigen stimulation. The V and J genes are TRBV7-6 and TRBJ2-2; D gene uncertain. As DNA, the CDR3 is TGTGCCAGCAGCTTAGTACTGTCGGGGGAGCTGTTTTTT. It specifies CASSLVLSGELFF.